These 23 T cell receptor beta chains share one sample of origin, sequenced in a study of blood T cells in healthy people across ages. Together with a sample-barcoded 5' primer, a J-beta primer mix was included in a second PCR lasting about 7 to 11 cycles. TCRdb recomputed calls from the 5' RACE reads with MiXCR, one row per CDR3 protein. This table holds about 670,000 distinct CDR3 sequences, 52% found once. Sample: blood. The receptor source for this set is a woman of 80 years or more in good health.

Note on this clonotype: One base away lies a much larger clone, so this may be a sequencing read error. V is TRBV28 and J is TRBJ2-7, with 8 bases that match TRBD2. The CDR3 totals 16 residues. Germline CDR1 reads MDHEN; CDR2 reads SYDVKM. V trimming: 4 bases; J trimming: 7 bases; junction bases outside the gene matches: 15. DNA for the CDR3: TGTGCCAGCAGTTCGGGGGGGGCGGTGATAAACAATGAGCAGTACTTC. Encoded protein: CASSSGGAVINNEQYF.

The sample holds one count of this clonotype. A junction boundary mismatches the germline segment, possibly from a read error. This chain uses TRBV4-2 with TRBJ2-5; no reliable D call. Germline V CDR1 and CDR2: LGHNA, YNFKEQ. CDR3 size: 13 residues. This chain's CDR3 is CASSRTEQGTQYF. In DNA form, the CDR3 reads TGTGCCAGCAGCCGAACAGAACAAGGGACCCAGTACTTC.

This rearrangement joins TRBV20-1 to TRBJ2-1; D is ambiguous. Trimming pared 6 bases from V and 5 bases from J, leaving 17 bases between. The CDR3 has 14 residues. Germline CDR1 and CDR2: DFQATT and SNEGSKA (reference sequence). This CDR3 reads CSADRRRTNNEQFF. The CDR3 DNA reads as TGCAGTGCAGATCGACGAAGAACAAACAATGAGCAGTTCTTC.

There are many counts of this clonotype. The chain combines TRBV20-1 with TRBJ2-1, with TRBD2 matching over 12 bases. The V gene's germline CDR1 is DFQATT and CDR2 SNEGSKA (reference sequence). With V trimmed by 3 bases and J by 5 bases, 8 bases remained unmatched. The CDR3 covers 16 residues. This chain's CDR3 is CSARLTSGRMDNEQFF. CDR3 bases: TGCAGTGCTAGGTTGACTAGCGGGAGAATGGACAATGAGCAGTTCTTC.

The CDR3 loop is CASRPSWQEQFF. The DNA of the CDR3 is TGTGCCAGCAGGCCCTCTTGGCAGGAGCAGTTCTTC. The chain employs TRBV28 and TRBJ2-1; no clear D. Trimming removed 6 bases at V and 10 bases at J, with 13 bases between. Germline loops: CDR1 MDHEN, CDR2 SYDVKM. This CDR3 has 12 amino acids.

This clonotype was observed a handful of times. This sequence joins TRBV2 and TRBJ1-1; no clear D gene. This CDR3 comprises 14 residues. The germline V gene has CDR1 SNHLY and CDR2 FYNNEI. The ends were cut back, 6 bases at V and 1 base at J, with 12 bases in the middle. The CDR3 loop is CASSATHRNTEAFF. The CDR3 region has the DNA TGTGCCAGCAGCGCGACACATCGGAACACTGAAGCTTTCTTT.

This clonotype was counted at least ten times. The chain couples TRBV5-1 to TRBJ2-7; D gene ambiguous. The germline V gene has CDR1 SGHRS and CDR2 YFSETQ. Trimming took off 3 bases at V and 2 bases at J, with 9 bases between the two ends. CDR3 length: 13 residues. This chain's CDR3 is CASSSVSAYEQYF. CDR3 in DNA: TGCGCCAGCAGCTCCGTGTCCGCCTACGAGCAGTACTTC.

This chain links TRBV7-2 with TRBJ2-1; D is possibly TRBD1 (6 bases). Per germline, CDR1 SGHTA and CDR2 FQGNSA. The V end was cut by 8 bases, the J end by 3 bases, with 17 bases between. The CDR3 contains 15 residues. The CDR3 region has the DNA TGTGCCAGCCTCGAGGGGGTTTCGCTCTACAATGAGCAGTTCTTC. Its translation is CASLEGVSLYNEQFF.

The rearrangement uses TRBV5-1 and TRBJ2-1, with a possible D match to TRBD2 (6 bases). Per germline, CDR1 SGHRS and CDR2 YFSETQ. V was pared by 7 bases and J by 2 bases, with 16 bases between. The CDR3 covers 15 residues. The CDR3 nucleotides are TGCGCCAGCGGGGTGGGGGGAGGAGCCTACAATGAGCAGTTCTTC. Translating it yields CASGVGGGAYNEQFF.

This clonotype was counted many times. In DNA form, the CDR3 reads TGTGCCAGCAGCAGGCCCCTACAGGGACACGAGCAGTACTTC. Translating gives CASSRPLQGHEQYF. This chain links TRBV21-1 with TRBJ2-7; the tabulated D call, TRBD1, remains unverified against the DNA. TRBV21-1 is listed as a pseudogene. There are 14 residues in the CDR3.

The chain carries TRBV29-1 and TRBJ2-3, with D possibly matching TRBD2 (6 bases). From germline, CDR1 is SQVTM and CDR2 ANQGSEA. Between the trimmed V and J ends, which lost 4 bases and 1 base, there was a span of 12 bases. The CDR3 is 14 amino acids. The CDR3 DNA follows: TGCAGCGTTGCGGGGGAGGCGGGCACAGATACGCAGTATTTT. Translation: CSVAGEAGTDTQYF.

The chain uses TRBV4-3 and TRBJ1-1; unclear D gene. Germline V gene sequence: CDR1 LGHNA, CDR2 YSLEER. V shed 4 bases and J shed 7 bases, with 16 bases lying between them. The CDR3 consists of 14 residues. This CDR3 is CASSLVGIEGEAFF. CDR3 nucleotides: TGCGCCAGCAGCCTTGTTGGGATAGAAGGTGAAGCTTTCTTT.

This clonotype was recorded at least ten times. CDR3 nucleotides: TGCGCCAGCAGCTTTACAGAGTACAATGAGCAGTTCTTC. Its translation is CASSFTEYNEQFF. The rearrangement uses TRBV5-1 and TRBJ2-1; D remains unclear. Trimming took 2 bases from V and 4 from J, leaving 7 bases between them. The CDR3 sequence is 13 residues long. CDR1 and CDR2 from the germline V gene are SGHRS and YFSETQ.

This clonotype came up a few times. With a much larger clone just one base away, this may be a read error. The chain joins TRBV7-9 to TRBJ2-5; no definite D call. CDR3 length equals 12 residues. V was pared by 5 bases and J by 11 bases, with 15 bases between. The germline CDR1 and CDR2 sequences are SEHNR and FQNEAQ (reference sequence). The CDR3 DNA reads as TGTGCCAGCAGCCCGCGTACCAATGAGCAGTACTTC. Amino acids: CASSPRTNEQYF. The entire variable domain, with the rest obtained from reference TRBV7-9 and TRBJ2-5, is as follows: DTGVSQNPRHKITKRGQNVTFRCDPISEHNRLYWYRQTLGQGPEFLTYFQNEAQLEKSRLLSDRFSAERPKGSFSTLEIQRTEQGDSAMYLCASSPRTNEQYFGPGTRLLVL.

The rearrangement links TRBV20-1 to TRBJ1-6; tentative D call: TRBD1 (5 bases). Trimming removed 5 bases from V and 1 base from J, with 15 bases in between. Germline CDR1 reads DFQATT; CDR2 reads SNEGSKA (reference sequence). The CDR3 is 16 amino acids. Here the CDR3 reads CSASRGAKSYNSPLHF. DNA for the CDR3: TGCAGTGCTTCGAGGGGCGCAAAATCCTATAATTCACCCCTCCACTTT.

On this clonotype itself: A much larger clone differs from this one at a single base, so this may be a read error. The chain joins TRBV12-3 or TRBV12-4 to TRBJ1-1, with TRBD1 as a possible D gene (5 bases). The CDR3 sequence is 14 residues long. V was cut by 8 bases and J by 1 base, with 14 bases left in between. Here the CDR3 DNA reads TGTGCCAGCTCCCTTCTACAGGCGAACACTGAAGCTTTCTTT. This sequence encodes CASSLLQANTEAFF.

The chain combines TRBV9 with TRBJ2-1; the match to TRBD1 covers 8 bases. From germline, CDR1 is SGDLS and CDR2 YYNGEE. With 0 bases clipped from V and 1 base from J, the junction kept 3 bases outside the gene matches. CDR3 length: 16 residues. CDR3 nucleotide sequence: TGTGCCAGCAGCGTAGGCCAGGGGGCATCCTACAATGAGCAGTTCTTC. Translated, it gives CASSVGQGASYNEQFF.

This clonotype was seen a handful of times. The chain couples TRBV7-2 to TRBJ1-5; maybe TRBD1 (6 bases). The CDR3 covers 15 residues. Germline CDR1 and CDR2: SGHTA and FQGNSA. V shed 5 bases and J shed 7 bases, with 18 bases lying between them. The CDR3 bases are TGTGCCAGCAGCCCCCCCGCAGGGGTAGGGCAGCCCCAGCATTTT. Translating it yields CASSPPAGVGQPQHF.

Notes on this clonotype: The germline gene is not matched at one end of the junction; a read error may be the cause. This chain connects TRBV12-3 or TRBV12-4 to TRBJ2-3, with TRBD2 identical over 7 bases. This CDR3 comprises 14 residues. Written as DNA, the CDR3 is TGTGCCACCACCGAGCGGGGCAGCACAGATGCGCAGTATTTT. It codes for CATTERGSTDAQYF.

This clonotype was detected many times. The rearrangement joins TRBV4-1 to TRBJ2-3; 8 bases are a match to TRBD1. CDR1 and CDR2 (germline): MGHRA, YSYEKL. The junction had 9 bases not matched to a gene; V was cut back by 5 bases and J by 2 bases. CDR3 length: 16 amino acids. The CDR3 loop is CASSITRTGPTDTQYF. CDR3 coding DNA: TGCGCCAGCAGCATAACTCGGACAGGGCCCACAGATACGCAGTATTTT.

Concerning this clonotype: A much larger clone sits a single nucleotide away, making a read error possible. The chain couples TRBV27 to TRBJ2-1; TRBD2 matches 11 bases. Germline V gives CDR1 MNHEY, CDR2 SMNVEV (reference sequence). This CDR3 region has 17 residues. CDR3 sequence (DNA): TGTGCCGGCAGCCACGAGCCGAGACTAGCGGGAAACAATGAGCAGTTCTTC. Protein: CAGSHEPRLAGNNEQFF.

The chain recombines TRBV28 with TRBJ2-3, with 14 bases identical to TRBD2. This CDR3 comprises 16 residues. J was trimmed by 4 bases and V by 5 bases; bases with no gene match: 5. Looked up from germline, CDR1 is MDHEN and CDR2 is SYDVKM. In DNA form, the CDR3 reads TGTGCCAGCAGTCCGGGACTAGCGGGAGTCTCAGATACGCAGTATTTT. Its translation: CASSPGLAGVSDTQYF.

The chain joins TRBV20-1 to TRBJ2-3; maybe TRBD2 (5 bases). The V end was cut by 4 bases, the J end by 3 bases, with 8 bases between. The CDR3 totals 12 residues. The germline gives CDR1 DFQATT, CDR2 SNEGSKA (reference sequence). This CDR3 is CSANGETDTQYF. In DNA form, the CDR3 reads TGCAGTGCTAACGGGGAAACAGATACGCAGTATTTT.